This is a list of T cell receptor beta chains from one sample in a study of breast tumors, draining lymph nodes, adjacent tissues. Via MiXCR, TCRdb re-called the multiplex PCR reads, giving one row per CDR3 protein. The data contain 150,000 to 200,000 distinct CDR3 sequences, about 33% of them seen just once; the ten biggest clones take up around 4%. Sequenced: axillary lymph node tissue. The receptors shown here come from a female donor with breast cancer. Some clones in this sample may be carry-over from other donors' samples. Both conserved end residues are trimmed from each CDR3.

V gene,J gene,CDR3 protein
TRBV4-3,TRBJ1-2,ASSQVSRSGDGYT
TRBV5-1,TRBJ2-1,ASSVAGGPSSYNEQF
TRBV7-8,TRBJ2-7,ASSTASGIEGQY
TRBV20-1,TRBJ2-7,SAREGAGYEQY
TRBV20-1,TRBJ2-2,SARDSQRSGSNTGELF
TRBV19,TRBJ2-7,ASKDDGASEQY
TRBV3-1,TRBJ2-2,ASSQGAGGLSGELF
TRBV20-1,TRBJ1-1,SAATGLNTEAF
TRBV7-6,TRBJ2-7,ASSAYRGQESYEQY
TRBV9,TRBJ2-1,ASSGTGTEWNEQF
TRBV7-2,TRBJ1-5,ASSLAAFNQPQH
TRBV6-2/TRBV6-3,TRBJ1-6,ASSLPGQGYNSPLH
TRBV7-9,TRBJ2-1,ASSLPGLSNEQF
TRBV6-4,TRBJ2-2,ASRLSGGANTGELF
TRBV2,TRBJ1-1,ASTPGVGGTEAF
TRBV10-2,TRBJ2-7,ASSDQMTGDEQY
TRBV6-5,TRBJ2-3,ASSHSNFGRTDTQY
TRBV7-9,TRBJ2-7,ASSSTGTGYEQY
TRBV7-9,TRBJ1-1,ASSLAPNTEAF
TRBV27,TRBJ2-7,ASSLFGPTGEQY
TRBV11-1,TRBJ1-5,ASSPIQGRGSNQPQH
TRBV10-3,TRBJ2-1,AINGGTGRTYNEQF
TRBV18,TRBJ2-5,ASSPRQGEETQY
TRBV5-5,TRBJ2-3,ASSMAGDTDTRY
TRBV30,TRBJ2-2,AWNLPDRRLGELF
TRBV20-1,TRBJ2-1,GATPGSSYTEQF
TRBV2,TRBJ2-3,ASRAQDTDTQY
TRBV5-6,TRBJ1-1,ASSLRTAAF
TRBV5-6,TRBJ1-3,ASSAGHHSGNTIY